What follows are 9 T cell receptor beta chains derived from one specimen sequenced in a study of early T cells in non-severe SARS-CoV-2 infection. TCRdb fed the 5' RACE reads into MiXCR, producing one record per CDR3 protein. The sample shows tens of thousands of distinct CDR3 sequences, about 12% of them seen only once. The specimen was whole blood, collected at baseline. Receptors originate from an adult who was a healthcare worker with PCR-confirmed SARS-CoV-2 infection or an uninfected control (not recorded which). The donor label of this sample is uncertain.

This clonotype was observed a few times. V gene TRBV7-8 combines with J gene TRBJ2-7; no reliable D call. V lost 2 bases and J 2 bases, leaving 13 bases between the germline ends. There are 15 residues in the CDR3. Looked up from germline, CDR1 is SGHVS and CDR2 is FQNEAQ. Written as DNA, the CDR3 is TGTGCCAGCAGCTTATTTGAGGTCCCCCCCTACGAGCAGTACGTC. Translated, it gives CASSLFEVPPYEQYV.

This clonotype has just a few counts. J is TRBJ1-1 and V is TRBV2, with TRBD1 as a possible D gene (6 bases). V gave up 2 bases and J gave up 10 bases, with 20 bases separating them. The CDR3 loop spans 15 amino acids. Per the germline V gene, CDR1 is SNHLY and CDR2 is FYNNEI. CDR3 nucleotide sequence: TGTGCCAGCAGTGAACTTGCGGGCAGGGGACAAGTAGCTTTCTTT. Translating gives CASSELAGRGQVAFF. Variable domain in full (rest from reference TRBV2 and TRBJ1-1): EPEVTQTPSHQVTQMGQEVILRCVPISNHLYFYWYRQILGQKVEFLVSFYNNEISEKSEIFDDQFSVERPDGSNFTLKIRSTKLEDSAMYFCASSELAGRGQVAFFGQGTRLTVV.

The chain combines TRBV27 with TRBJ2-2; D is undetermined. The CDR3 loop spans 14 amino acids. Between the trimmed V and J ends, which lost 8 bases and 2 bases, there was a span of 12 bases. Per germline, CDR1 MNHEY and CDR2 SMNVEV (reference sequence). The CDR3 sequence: CASQYGANTGELFF. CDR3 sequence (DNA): TGTGCCAGCCAGTACGGAGCTAACACCGGGGAGCTGTTTTTT.

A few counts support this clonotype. This chain's CDR3 is CASSPGASQQETQYF. The CDR3 DNA sequence: TGTGCCAGCAGCCCGGGGGCTAGTCAGCAAGAGACCCAGTACTTC. V and J are TRBV7-2 and TRBJ2-5; D could derive from TRBD1 or TRBD2 (6 bases each). V lost 5 bases to trimming and J lost 2 bases, with 15 bases between them. This CDR3 region has 15 residues. The germline V gene has CDR1 SGHTA and CDR2 FQGNSA.

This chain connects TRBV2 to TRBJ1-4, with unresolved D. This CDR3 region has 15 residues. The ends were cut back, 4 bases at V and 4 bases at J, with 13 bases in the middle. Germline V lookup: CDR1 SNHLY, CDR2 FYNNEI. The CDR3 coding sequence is TGTGCCAGCAGTGGTGGACCGCTGCTTAATGAAAAACTGTTTTTT. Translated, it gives CASSGGPLLNEKLFF.

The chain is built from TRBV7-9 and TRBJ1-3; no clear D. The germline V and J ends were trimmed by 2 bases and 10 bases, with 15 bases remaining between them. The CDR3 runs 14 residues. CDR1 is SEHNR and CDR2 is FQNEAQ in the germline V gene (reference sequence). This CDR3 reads CASSLPKRRGTIYF. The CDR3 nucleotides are TGTGCCAGCAGCTTACCTAAGCGGCGAGGAACCATATATTTT.

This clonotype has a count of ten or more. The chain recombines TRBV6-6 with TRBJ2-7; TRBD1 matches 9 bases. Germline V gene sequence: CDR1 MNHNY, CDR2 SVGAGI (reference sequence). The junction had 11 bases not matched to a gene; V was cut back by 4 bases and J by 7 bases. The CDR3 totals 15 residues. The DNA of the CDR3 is TGTGCCAGCAGTTCGGACAGGGGAAGTTTCGGAGAGCAGTACGTC. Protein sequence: CASSSDRGSFGEQYV.

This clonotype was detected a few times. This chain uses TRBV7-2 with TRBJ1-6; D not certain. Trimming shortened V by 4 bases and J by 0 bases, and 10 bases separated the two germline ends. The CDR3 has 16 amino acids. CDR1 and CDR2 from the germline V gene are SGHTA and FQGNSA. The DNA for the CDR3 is TGTGCCAGCAGCTCCGGTACCAGCTCCTATAATTCACCCCTCCACTTT. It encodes CASSSGTSSYNSPLHF. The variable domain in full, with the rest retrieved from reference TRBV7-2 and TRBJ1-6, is GAGVSQSPSNKVTEKGKDVELRCDPISGHTALYWYRQSLGQGLEFLIYFQGNSAPDKSGLPSDRFSAERTGGSVSTLTIQRTQQEDSAVYLCASSSGTSSYNSPLHFGNGTRLTVT.

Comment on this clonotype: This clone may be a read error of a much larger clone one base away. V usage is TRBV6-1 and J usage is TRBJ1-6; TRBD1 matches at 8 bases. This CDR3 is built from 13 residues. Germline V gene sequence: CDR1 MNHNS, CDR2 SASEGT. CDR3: CARRWQGASPLHF. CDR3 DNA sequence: TGTGCCCGCAGGTGGCAGGGGGCTTCACCCCTCCACTTT.